This paragraph reports one T cell receptor (beta chain). Germline CDR1 and CDR2: MNHEY and SVGEGT. The CDR3 covers 14 residues. V dropped 4 bases and J dropped 8 bases, with 17 bases sitting between them. The data stem from a study of T cell responses to AZD1222 COVID-19 vaccine. Only in-frame clones appear in the TCRdb table, and some are missing; sequencing was by immunoSEQ multiplex PCR. The repertoire holds fewer than 120,000 clones, with about 88% as singletons. The clonotype comes from an adult in good health. Sequenced here: peripheral blood, sampled on day 0 of AZD1222 vaccination. The V call is TRBV6-2 or TRBV6-3, the J call TRBJ1-2; D may be TRBD1 (5 bases). The CDR3 loop reads CASSFNRDLRGYTF. CDR3 coding DNA: TGTGCCAGCAGTTTCAACCGGGACCTTCGGGGCTACACCTTC.